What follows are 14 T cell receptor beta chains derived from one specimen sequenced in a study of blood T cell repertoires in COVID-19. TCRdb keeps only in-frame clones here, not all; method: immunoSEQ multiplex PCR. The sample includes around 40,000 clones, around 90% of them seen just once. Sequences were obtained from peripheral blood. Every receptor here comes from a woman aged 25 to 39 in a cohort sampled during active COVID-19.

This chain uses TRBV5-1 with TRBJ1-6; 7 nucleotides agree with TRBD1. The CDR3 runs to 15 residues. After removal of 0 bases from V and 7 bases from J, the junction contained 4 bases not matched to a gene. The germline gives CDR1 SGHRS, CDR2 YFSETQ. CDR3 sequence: CASSLEGAGNSPLHF. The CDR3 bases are TGCGCCAGCAGCTTGGAGGGGGCTGGAAATTCACCCCTCCACTTT.

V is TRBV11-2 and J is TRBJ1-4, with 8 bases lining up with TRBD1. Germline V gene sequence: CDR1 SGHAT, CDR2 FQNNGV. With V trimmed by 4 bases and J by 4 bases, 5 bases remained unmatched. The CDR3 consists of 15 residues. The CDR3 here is CASSSGTGNNEKLFF. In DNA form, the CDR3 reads TGTGCCAGCAGCTCCGGGACAGGAAATAATGAAAAACTGTTTTTT.

The CDR3 loop reads CASSQRELVSNQPQHF. DNA of the CDR3: TGTGCCAGCAGCCAGCGGGAATTAGTTAGCAATCAGCCCCAGCATTTT. The chain joins TRBV3-1 (or the pseudogene TRBV3-2) to TRBJ1-5, with unresolved D. The CDR3 length is 16 residues. CDR1 is LGHDT and CDR2 is YNNKEL in the germline V gene (reference sequence). Trimming stripped 3 bases from V and 0 bases from J, with 12 bases between.

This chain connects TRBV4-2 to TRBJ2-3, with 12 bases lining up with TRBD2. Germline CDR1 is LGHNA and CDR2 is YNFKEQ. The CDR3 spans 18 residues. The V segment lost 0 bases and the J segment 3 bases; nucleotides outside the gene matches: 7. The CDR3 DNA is TGTGCCAGCAGCCAAGAGTCTAGCGGGAGGGGGGGAACAGATACGCAGTATTTT. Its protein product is CASSQESSGRGGTDTQYF.

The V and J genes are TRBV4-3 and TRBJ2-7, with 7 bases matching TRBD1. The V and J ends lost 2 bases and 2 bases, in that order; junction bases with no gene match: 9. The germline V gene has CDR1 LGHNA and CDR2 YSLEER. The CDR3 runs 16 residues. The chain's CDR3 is CASSQTGDSAAYEQYF. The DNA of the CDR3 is TGCGCCAGCAGCCAAACCGGGGACAGCGCAGCCTACGAGCAGTACTTC.

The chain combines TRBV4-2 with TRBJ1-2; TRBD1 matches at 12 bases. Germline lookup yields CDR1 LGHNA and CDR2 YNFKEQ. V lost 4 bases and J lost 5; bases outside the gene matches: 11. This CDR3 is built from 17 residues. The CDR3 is CASSPSGQGAIEYGYTF. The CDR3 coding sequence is TGTGCCAGCAGCCCATCGGGACAGGGGGCTATCGAATATGGCTACACCTTC.

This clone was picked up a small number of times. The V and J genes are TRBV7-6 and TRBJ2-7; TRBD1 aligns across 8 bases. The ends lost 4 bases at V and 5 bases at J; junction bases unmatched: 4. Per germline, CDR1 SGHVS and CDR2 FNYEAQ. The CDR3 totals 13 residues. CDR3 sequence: CASSSGQGHEQYF. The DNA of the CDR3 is TGTGCCAGCAGCTCCGGACAGGGCCACGAGCAGTACTTC.

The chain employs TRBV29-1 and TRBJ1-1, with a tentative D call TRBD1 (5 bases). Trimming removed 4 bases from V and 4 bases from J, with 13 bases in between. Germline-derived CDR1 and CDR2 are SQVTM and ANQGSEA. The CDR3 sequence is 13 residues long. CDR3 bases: TGCAGCGTTGGGCAGGGTGATTTCACTGAAGCTTTCTTT. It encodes CSVGQGDFTEAFF.

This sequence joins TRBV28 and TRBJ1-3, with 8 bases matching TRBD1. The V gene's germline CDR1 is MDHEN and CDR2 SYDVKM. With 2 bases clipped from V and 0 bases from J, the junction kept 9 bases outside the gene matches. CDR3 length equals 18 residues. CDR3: CASSLADRVLSSGNTIYF. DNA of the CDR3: TGTGCCAGCAGTTTAGCGGACAGGGTGTTGAGCTCTGGAAACACCATATATTTT.

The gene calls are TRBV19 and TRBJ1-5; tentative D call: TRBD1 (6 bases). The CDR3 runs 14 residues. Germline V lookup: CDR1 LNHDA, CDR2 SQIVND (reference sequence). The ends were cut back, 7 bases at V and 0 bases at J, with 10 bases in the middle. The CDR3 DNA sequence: TGTGCCAGTATGGGGGCAGGTAGCAATCAGCCCCAGCATTTT. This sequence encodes CASMGAGSNQPQHF.

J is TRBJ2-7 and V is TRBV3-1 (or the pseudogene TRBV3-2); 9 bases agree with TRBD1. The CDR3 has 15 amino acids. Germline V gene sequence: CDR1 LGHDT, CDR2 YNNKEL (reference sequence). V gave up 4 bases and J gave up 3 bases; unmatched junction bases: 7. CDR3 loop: CASSRSGQGSYEQYF. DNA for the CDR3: TGTGCCAGCAGCCGCTCCGGACAGGGGAGCTACGAGCAGTACTTC.

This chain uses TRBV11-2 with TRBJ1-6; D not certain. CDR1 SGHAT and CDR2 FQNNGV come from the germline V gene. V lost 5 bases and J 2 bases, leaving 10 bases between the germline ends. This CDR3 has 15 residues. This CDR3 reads CASSAAETYNSPLHF. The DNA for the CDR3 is TGTGCCAGCAGCGCCGCGGAAACCTATAATTCACCCCTCCACTTT.

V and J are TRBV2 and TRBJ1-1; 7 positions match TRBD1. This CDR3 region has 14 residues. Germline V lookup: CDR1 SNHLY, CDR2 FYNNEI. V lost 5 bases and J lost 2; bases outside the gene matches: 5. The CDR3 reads CASSPDRRNTEAFF. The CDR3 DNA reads TGTGCCAGCAGTCCGGACAGGCGTAACACTGAAGCTTTCTTT.

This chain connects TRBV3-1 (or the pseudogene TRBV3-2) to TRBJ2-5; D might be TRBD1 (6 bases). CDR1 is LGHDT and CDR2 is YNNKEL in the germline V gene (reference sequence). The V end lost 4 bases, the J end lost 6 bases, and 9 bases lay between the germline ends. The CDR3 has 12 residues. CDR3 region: CASSLGAKTQYF. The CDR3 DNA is TGTGCCAGCAGCCTGGGGGCCAAGACCCAGTACTTC.